At least ten counts were recorded for the clone carrying this TCR beta chain. Its antigen remains unknown. This sample is part of a study of response to subunit inactivated influenza vaccine. Findings of the study overall: Few additional T cells are recruited per seasonal influenza vaccination, authors suggested.

The CDR3 spans 13 residues. Trimming cost V 6 bases and J 7 bases, with 13 bases left between them. TCRdb reanalysed the RT-PCR reads using MiXCR and keeps one entry per CDR3 protein. The sample lists 560,000 or so distinct CDR3 sequences, around 8% occurring once. The chain employs TRBV12-3 or TRBV12-4 and TRBJ1-5, with TRBD1 as a possible D gene (5 bases). The receptor was isolated from a man between 45 and 75 years old who received an inactivated influenza vaccine. Sequencing used PBMCs from blood, obtained around 25 months after vaccination. CDR3 protein: CASSRRRDQPQHF. In DNA, the CDR3 is TGTGCCAGCAGCCGACGTAGGGACCAGCCCCAGCATTTT.